The T cell receptor beta chain described here comes from a study of blood T cell repertoires in COVID-19. Study at large: The United States, Italy and Spain supplied acute and convalescent COVID-19 samples. PBMCs, B-cell-depleted T cells, or T cells provided the cDNA or gDNA that made up the material.

Original data processing: Reference gene primer amplification in the assay estimated nucleated cell counts. Some clones are missing from TCRdb's copy, which holds only in-frame ones; the method was immunoSEQ multiplex PCR. D and trimming come from the DNA, and the V and J calls and clone size come from that table. Of around 100,000 clones listed, 80% to 90% are singletons. Per germline, CDR1 SQVTM and CDR2 ANQGSEA. The CDR3 length is 14 residues. Trimming took off 6 bases at V and 0 bases at J, with 14 bases between the two ends. The chain is built from TRBV29-1 and TRBJ1-1; D remains unclear. Sequencing input: peripheral blood. The source is a woman of 80 years or more with acute or convalescent COVID-19. The CDR3 sequence: CSVDLLQLNTEAFF. DNA for the CDR3: TGCAGCGTAGATCTCTTACAGTTGAACACTGAAGCTTTCTTT.